The clone carrying this T cell receptor (beta chain) was picked up many times. This entry belongs to a study of Graves' ophthalmopathy and Graves' hyperthyroidism. The ends were cut back, 2 bases at V and 0 bases at J, with 14 bases in the middle. The germline V gene encodes CDR1 LNHNV and CDR2 YYDKDF (reference sequence). The CDR3 extends over 16 amino acids. RNA transcripts served as template for amplifying TCR beta CDR3 sequences. The authors performed first-round RT-PCR with HTBI primers and then a second-round multiplex PCR. TCRdb used MiXCR to reprocess the multiplex PCR reads, holding one entry per CDR3 protein. Of a few hundred thousand distinct CDR3 sequences listed, about a sixth are singletons.

Sequencing input: peripheral blood. This TCR was sampled from an adult woman with stable Graves' hyperthyroidism. The chain combines TRBV15 with TRBJ2-7, with D tentatively TRBD2 (5 bases). CDR3 sequence (DNA): TGTGCCACCAGCAGAAACAGAGCAACTAGCTCCTACGAGCAGTACTTC. Residues: CATSRNRATSSYEQYF. The variable domain in full, completed from reference TRBV15 and TRBJ2-7, reads DAMVIQNPRYQVTQFGKPVTLSCSQTLNHNVMYWYQQKSSQAPKLLFHYYDKDFNNEADTPDNFQSRRPNTSFCFLDIRSPGLGDTAMYLCATSRNRATSSYEQYFGPGTRLTVT.